The rows below give T cell receptor beta chains drawn from one sample of a study of cytomegalovirus exposure and HLA in healthy donors. Clones were read by immunoSEQ multiplex PCR, and TCRdb kept only the in-frame ones, dropping some. The sample has a few hundred thousand clones, 84% seen once. Input material: PBMCs. These receptors all stem from a woman aged 40-49 years in good health and CMV-seropositive. Each CDR3 is given with its conserved first and last residue. Each record gives: D gene, clone size, V gene, J gene, CDR3 DNA, CDR3 protein. A D gene is named only where the DNA matches it firmly. The size of a clone is reported for some rows only, either as once, few or many, or as a class for expanded clones.

d_call: TRBD2
clone_size: NA
v_call: TRBV13
j_call: TRBJ2-7
cdr3_nt: TGTGCCAGCAGCGTCTGGACTAGCGGGAGGAAGAGGATCGAGCAGTACTTC
cdr3_aa: CASSVWTSGRKRIEQYF

d_call: NA
clone_size: NA
v_call: TRBV27
j_call: TRBJ2-1
cdr3_nt: TGTGCCAGCAGTTTATCTATCGGCGGGTCTCCCTACAATGAGCAGTTCTTC
cdr3_aa: CASSLSIGGSPYNEQFF

d_call: NA
clone_size: NA
v_call: TRBV30
j_call: TRBJ1-2
cdr3_nt: TGTGCCTGGACGCCGGGGGGATTAATCTATGGCTACACCTTC
cdr3_aa: CAWTPGGLIYGYTF

d_call: NA
clone_size: NA
v_call: TRBV25-1
j_call: TRBJ1-2
cdr3_nt: TGTGCCAGCAGTGACAGGTCCGATGGCTACACCTTC
cdr3_aa: CASSDRSDGYTF

d_call: NA
clone_size: NA
v_call: TRBV5-1
j_call: TRBJ2-7
cdr3_nt: TGCGCCAGCAGCTTGTCAGGGGGGCGGTACGAGCAGTACTTC
cdr3_aa: CASSLSGGRYEQYF

d_call: TRBD1
clone_size: few
v_call: TRBV7-3
j_call: TRBJ1-1
cdr3_nt: TGTGCCAGCAGCCTCCGGGACAGGGATCGAGCTTTCTTT
cdr3_aa: CASSLRDRDRAFF

d_call: NA
clone_size: NA
v_call: TRBV7-8
j_call: TRBJ2-7
cdr3_nt: TGTGCCAGCAGCTTATCGAGATCTCTCTACGAGCAGTACTTC
cdr3_aa: CASSLSRSLYEQYF

d_call: NA
clone_size: NA
v_call: TRBV28
j_call: TRBJ1-2
cdr3_nt: TGTGCCATTAGGGGGGGCGCTTGGACTAACTATGGCTACACCTTC
cdr3_aa: CAIRGGAWTNYGYTF

d_call: NA
clone_size: NA
v_call: TRBV15
j_call: TRBJ2-1
cdr3_nt: TGTGCCACCAGCAGAGAGGAGCGGGTGAAAGAGCAGTTCTTC
cdr3_aa: CATSREERVKEQFF

d_call: NA
clone_size: NA
v_call: TRBV27
j_call: TRBJ1-2
cdr3_nt: TGTGCCAGCAGTTTAGGGGCCAGGGGCGGCTACACCTTC
cdr3_aa: CASSLGARGGYTF

d_call: NA
clone_size: few
v_call: TRBV7-9
j_call: TRBJ2-7
cdr3_nt: TGTGCCAGCAGCTTAGGTGGGGCCGGCGAGCAGTACTTC
cdr3_aa: CASSLGGAGEQYF

d_call: NA
clone_size: NA
v_call: TRBV10-1
j_call: TRBJ2-6
cdr3_nt: TGCGCCAGCAGTTACTCTGGGGCCAACGTCCTGACTTTC
cdr3_aa: CASSYSGANVLTF

d_call: NA
clone_size: NA
v_call: TRBV6-5
j_call: TRBJ2-7
cdr3_nt: TGTGCCAGCAGCGGGACTCCTTACCACGAGCAGTACTTC
cdr3_aa: CASSGTPYHEQYF

d_call: NA
clone_size: NA
v_call: TRBV29-1
j_call: TRBJ2-5
cdr3_nt: TGCAGCGTTGGGGAGCGAGAGACCCAGTACTTC
cdr3_aa: CSVGERETQYF

d_call: NA
clone_size: NA
v_call: TRBV4-2
j_call: TRBJ1-1
cdr3_nt: TGTGCCAGCAGCCAAGAACATATGAACACTGAAGCTTTCTTT
cdr3_aa: CASSQEHMNTEAFF

d_call: TRBD1
clone_size: NA
v_call: TRBV5-1
j_call: TRBJ2-1
cdr3_nt: TGCGCCAGCAGCCGGGACAGGGAGGGTAATGAGCAGTTCTTC
cdr3_aa: CASSRDREGNEQFF

d_call: TRBD2
clone_size: NA
v_call: TRBV27
j_call: TRBJ2-1
cdr3_nt: TGTGCCAGCAGTTTTCGAGGACTAGCGGGAGTAAAATCCTACAATGAGCAGTTCTTC
cdr3_aa: CASSFRGLAGVKSYNEQFF

d_call: NA
clone_size: few
v_call: TRBV5-1
j_call: TRBJ1-4
cdr3_nt: TGCGCCAGCAGCTTGGGGGGGGCAACTAATGAAAAACTGTTTTTT
cdr3_aa: CASSLGGATNEKLFF

d_call: TRBD1
clone_size: NA
v_call: TRBV18
j_call: TRBJ2-7
cdr3_nt: TGTGCCAGCTCACCCGGACAGGGGAACCACGAGCAGTACTTC
cdr3_aa: CASSPGQGNHEQYF